These 27 T cell receptor beta chains originate from one sample sequenced in a study of CD8 T cells in ankylosing spondylitis. TCRdb re-called the 5' RACE reads with MiXCR, one entry per CDR3 protein. The sample includes 250,000 or so distinct CDR3 sequences, 15% to 20% of them seen just once. The sample comprised blood, either unsorted or a sorted T cell fraction (not recorded which). The origin of the receptors is a male donor with ankylosing spondylitis or in good health (not recorded which).

This clonotype has more than one count but fewer than ten. This chain uses TRBV5-1 with TRBJ2-7; TRBD1 aligns across 7 bases. V lost 4 bases and J lost 6; bases outside the gene matches: 1. CDR1 is SGHRS, CDR2 YFSETQ, per germline. This CDR3 is 11 amino acids long. CDR3 in DNA: TGCGCCAGCAGCGGGGACAGCGAGCAGTACTTC. This encodes CASSGDSEQYF. Drawing the rest from reference TRBV5-1 and TRBJ2-7, the complete variable domain is KAGVTQTPRYLIKTRGQQVTLSCSPISGHRSVSWYQQTPGQGLQFLFEYFSETQRNKGNFPGRFSGRQFSNSRSEMNVSTLELGDSALYLCASSGDSEQYFGPGTRLTVT.

This chain links TRBV4-1 with TRBJ1-4, with D unclear. Trimming took 7 bases from V and 5 from J, leaving 14 bases between them. The CDR3 loop spans 14 amino acids. Germline CDR1 reads MGHRA; CDR2 reads YSYEKL. CDR3 bases: TGCGCCAGCACCACACGGACGGGAAATGAAAAACTGTTTTTT. It codes for CASTTRTGNEKLFF.

The rearrangement uses TRBV2 and TRBJ2-1; TRBD2 matches at 12 bases. The CDR3 has 14 residues. V trimming: 6 bases; J trimming: 8 bases; junction bases outside the gene matches: 5. From germline, CDR1 is SNHLY and CDR2 FYNNEI. In DNA form, the CDR3 reads TGTGCCAGCAGCGGACTAGCGGGAACCGATGAGCAGTTCTTC. Protein: CASSGLAGTDEQFF.

This clonotype was counted between two and nine times. The chain joins TRBV6-2 or TRBV6-3 to TRBJ2-7; 11 positions agree with TRBD1. V lost 5 bases and J lost 4; bases outside the gene matches: 4. The germline gives CDR1 MNHEY, CDR2 SVGEGT. There are 14 residues in the CDR3. CDR3 DNA sequence: TGTGCCAGCAGTGGGACAGGGGGTCCATACGAGCAGTACTTC. This sequence encodes CASSGTGGPYEQYF.

This clonotype turned up a few times. The chain couples TRBV29-1 to TRBJ2-2; the match to TRBD1 covers 9 bases. Trimming removed 1 base from V and 7 bases from J; junction bases left unmatched: 7. There are 15 residues in the CDR3. The germline V gene encodes CDR1 SQVTM and CDR2 ANQGSEA. CDR3 protein: CSVEVGQGDDGELFF. The CDR3 DNA is TGCAGCGTTGAAGTGGGACAGGGCGACGACGGGGAGCTGTTTTTT.

This clonotype has a count of ten or more. The V call is TRBV29-1, the J call TRBJ2-1; TRBD2 agrees at 9 bases. The germline V gene encodes CDR1 SQVTM and CDR2 ANQGSEA. The junction had 3 bases not matched to a gene; V was cut back by 2 bases and J by 4 bases. The CDR3 contains 14 residues. CDR3 DNA: TGCAGCGTTGAACTAGCGGGACAATACAATGAGCAGTTCTTC. Encoded protein: CSVELAGQYNEQFF.

This clonotype was detected a few times. The CDR3, as DNA: TGCAGTGCTAGAGGGGCTAGCGGTACCTACGAGCAGTACTTC. Residues: CSARGASGTYEQYF. V and J are TRBV20-1 and TRBJ2-7, with TRBD2 matching 7 bases. V was pared by 1 base and J by 2 bases, with 5 bases of the junction left unmatched. This CDR3 is 14 amino acids long. Germline V CDR1 and CDR2: DFQATT, SNEGSKA (reference sequence).

This clonotype has ten or more counts. This rearrangement joins TRBV5-6 to TRBJ2-3, with D unclear. Trimming took off 1 base at V and 4 bases at J, with 7 bases between the two ends. The germline V gene encodes CDR1 SGHDT and CDR2 YYEEEE. CDR3 length: 13 residues. CDR3 bases: TGTGCCAGCAGCTTGTCGTACCCAGATACGCAGTATTTT. It yields the protein CASSLSYPDTQYF.

The rearrangement uses TRBV6-5 and TRBJ2-5, with unresolved D. With 2 bases removed from V and 2 bases from J, the gap between germline ends came to 6 bases. CDR3 length equals 13 residues. The germline V gene has CDR1 MNHEY and CDR2 SVGAGI. CDR3 residues: CASSYHVQETQYF. Here the CDR3 DNA reads TGTGCCAGCAGTTACCATGTACAAGAGACCCAGTACTTC.

This clonotype turned up a few times. The chain employs TRBV5-1 and TRBJ2-7, with TRBD1 matching 7 bases. This CDR3 contains 16 residues. J gave up 3 bases and V 2 bases, and 11 bases lay outside the gene matches. Germline CDR1 SGHRS, CDR2 YFSETQ. This CDR3 is CASSFQPRDRYYEQYF. The CDR3 nucleotides read TGCGCCAGCAGCTTTCAACCTCGGGACAGATACTACGAGCAGTACTTC. Drawing the rest from reference TRBV5-1 and TRBJ2-7, the complete variable domain is KAGVTQTPRYLIKTRGQQVTLSCSPISGHRSVSWYQQTPGQGLQFLFEYFSETQRNKGNFPGRFSGRQFSNSRSEMNVSTLELGDSALYLCASSFQPRDRYYEQYFGPGTRLTVT.

This clonotype was detected only a few times. The chain has TRBV20-1 and TRBJ2-7, with TRBD2 as a possible D gene (5 bases). Looked up from germline, CDR1 is DFQATT and CDR2 is SNEGSKA (reference sequence). Trimming cost V 0 bases and J 0 bases, with 24 bases left between them. The CDR3 has 19 residues. Written as DNA, the CDR3 is TGCAGTGCTAGAGATCATCGACTGTTCTTAGCGCCGAGCTCCTACGAGCAGTACTTC. This encodes CSARDHRLFLAPSSYEQYF.

In its sample, this clonotype was seen a few times. The chain has TRBV12-3 or TRBV12-4 and TRBJ2-7; D gene uncertain. This CDR3 spans 16 amino acids. V was trimmed by 7 bases and J by 6 bases, leaving 25 bases between them. In nucleotides, the CDR3 is TGTGCCAGCACCACATCATGGGGTATCCCCACCTCCGAGCAGTACTTC. Protein sequence: CASTTSWGIPTSEQYF.

This clonotype was picked up many times. The rearrangement links TRBV27 to TRBJ1-5; no definite D call. Germline V gives CDR1 MNHEY, CDR2 SMNVEV (reference sequence). The CDR3 consists of 13 residues. V dropped 0 bases and J dropped 5 bases, with 5 bases sitting between them. In DNA form, the CDR3 reads TGTGCCAGCAGTTTATCACCCTATCAGCCCCAGCATTTT. Translated, it gives CASSLSPYQPQHF.

This chain connects TRBV5-1 to TRBJ2-7; TRBD2 agrees at 7 bases. Unmatched junction bases numbered 11, after V lost 3 bases and J lost 2 bases. The CDR3 length is 16 residues. Germline V gene sequence: CDR1 SGHRS, CDR2 YFSETQ. The CDR3 region has the DNA TGCGCCAGCAGCTCCGTAGGCGTGCGGGAGCCCTACGAGCAGTACTTC. Translating gives CASSSVGVREPYEQYF.

This clonotype was seen more than once but under ten times. The CDR3 protein is CASCLAGVEQFF. The CDR3 DNA sequence: TGTGCCAGCTGTCTAGCGGGAGTTGAGCAGTTCTTC. The chain combines TRBV7-2 with TRBJ2-1; TRBD2 agrees at 10 bases. The CDR3 consists of 12 residues. Germline CDR1 is SGHTA and CDR2 is FQGNSA. V gave up 8 bases and J gave up 9 bases; unmatched junction bases: 4.

This chain joins TRBV29-1 and TRBJ2-1, with TRBD2 as a possible D gene (6 bases). V was trimmed by 3 bases and J by 4 bases, leaving 19 bases between them. CDR3 length: 16 residues. In germline, CDR1 is SQVTM, CDR2 ANQGSEA. For the CDR3, the DNA is TGCAGCGTTGACCGTCGGGAACTAGCACATTACAATGAGCAGTTCTTC. It yields the protein CSVDRRELAHYNEQFF.

This clonotype has at least ten counts. The chain employs TRBV20-1 and TRBJ2-1; no clear D gene. The germline gives CDR1 DFQATT, CDR2 SNEGSKA (reference sequence). The CDR3 covers 12 residues. The ends were cut back, 3 bases at V and 4 bases at J, with 7 bases in the middle. The DNA of the CDR3 is TGCAGTGCTAGGGACGGATACAATGAGCAGTTCTTC. Its translation is CSARDGYNEQFF.

This clonotype was observed a single time. The chain recombines TRBV19 with TRBJ2-3; D is uncertain. The CDR3 spans 13 residues. CDR1 LNHDA and CDR2 SQIVND come from the germline V gene (reference sequence). Trimming cost V 6 bases and J 6 bases, with 13 bases left between them. CDR3 nucleotide sequence: TGTGCCAGTAGCCTCTGGTTGTCGGATACGCAGTATTTT. Its translation: CASSLWLSDTQYF.

There are a few counts of this clonotype. The chain has TRBV6-1 and TRBJ2-7, with TRBD1 matching 9 bases. The J segment lost 2 bases and the V segment lost 6 bases, leaving 8 bases of the junction unmatched. CDR1 MNHNS and CDR2 SASEGT come from the germline V gene. The CDR3 runs to 15 residues. Here the CDR3 reads CASRDSRTGAYEQYF. DNA for the CDR3: TGTGCCAGCAGGGACAGCAGGACAGGGGCCTACGAGCAGTACTTC.

Here the CDR3 reads CASSSRTSGRDRYEQYF. The CDR3 DNA reads as TGTGCCAGCAGCTCGCGGACTAGCGGGAGGGATAGATACGAGCAGTACTTC. This chain connects TRBV7-9 to TRBJ2-7, with 15 bases fitting TRBD2. There are 17 residues in the CDR3. CDR1 SEHNR and CDR2 FQNEAQ come from the germline V gene (reference sequence). V trimming: 4 bases; J trimming: 4 bases; junction bases outside the gene matches: 8.

This clonotype was seen only a few times. DNA for the CDR3: TGCAGCGTTGAAGATCGGGGACTCCCTCCCCCACAAGAGACCCAGTACTTC. It is translated as CSVEDRGLPPPQETQYF. V usage is TRBV29-1 and J usage is TRBJ2-5, with a possible D match to TRBD2 (6 bases). The CDR3 sequence is 17 residues long. V shed 0 bases and J shed 2 bases, with 19 bases lying between them. Per the germline V gene, CDR1 is SQVTM and CDR2 is ANQGSEA.

The V and J genes are TRBV7-6 and TRBJ1-6; possible D gene TRBD1, 6 bases. CDR1 and CDR2 (germline): SGHVS, FNYEAQ. V gave up 0 bases and J gave up 10 bases, with 10 bases separating them. The CDR3 is 14 residues long. The CDR3 reads CASSLAGGESPLHF. The CDR3 DNA follows: TGTGCCAGCAGCTTAGCCGGGGGCGAATCACCCCTCCACTTT.

This clonotype occurred a few times. V usage is TRBV20-1 and J usage is TRBJ2-7; possibly TRBD1 for D (5 bases). Deletions cut 5 bases from V and 3 bases from J, with 20 bases between. Germline CDR1 DFQATT, CDR2 SNEGSKA (reference sequence). This CDR3 has 15 residues. The CDR3 DNA follows: TGCAGTGCTGCGCCCCTGGGGCAGGCCGACTACGAGCAGTACTTC. Its protein is CSAAPLGQADYEQYF.

Many counts were recorded for this clonotype. J is TRBJ2-7 and V is TRBV12-5, with a tentative D call TRBD1 (5 bases). The CDR3 length is 13 residues. The V end was cut by 5 bases, the J end by 7 bases, with 15 bases between. CDR1 and CDR2 from the germline V gene are LGHNT and FRNRAP. DNA for the CDR3: TGTGCTAGTGGTCCTAGATTCCAGGGTGAGCAGTACTTC. Translating it yields CASGPRFQGEQYF.

This clonotype was recorded many times. This chain uses TRBV7-8 with TRBJ2-3; 8 bases are a match to TRBD2. The CDR3 totals 17 residues. With V trimmed by 2 bases and J by 2 bases, 9 bases remained unmatched. The germline V gene has CDR1 SGHVS and CDR2 FQNEAQ. For the CDR3, the DNA is TGTGCCAGCAGCTTAATCCCCGGACTAGCCCTCACAGATACGCAGTATTTT. Translation gives CASSLIPGLALTDTQYF. The full variable domain, with the rest looked up from reference TRBV7-8 and TRBJ2-3, is GAGVSQSPRYKVAKRGQDVALRCDPISGHVSLFWYQQALGQGPEFLTYFQNEAQLDKSGLPSDRFFAERPEGSVSTLKIQRTQQEDSAVYLCASSLIPGLALTDTQYFGPGTRLTVL.

This clonotype was found many times. This chain links TRBV20-1 with TRBJ2-4; D unclear. The CDR3 covers 15 residues. V was cut by 1 base and J by 0 bases, with 10 bases left in between. CDR1 DFQATT and CDR2 SNEGSKA come from the germline V gene (reference sequence). CDR3 sequence reads: CSARVVNLAKNIQYF. The CDR3, as DNA: TGCAGTGCTAGAGTTGTTAACCTAGCCAAAAACATTCAGTACTTC.

This clonotype was seen only a few times. The rearrangement uses TRBV6-5 and TRBJ2-1; no firm D call. This CDR3 is 13 amino acids long. The germline V gene encodes CDR1 MNHEY and CDR2 SVGAGI. V dropped 2 bases and J dropped 5 bases, with 7 bases sitting between them. CDR3 DNA: TGTGCCAGCAGTTACCGGACGAACAATGAGCAGTTCTTC. Amino acids: CASSYRTNNEQFF.